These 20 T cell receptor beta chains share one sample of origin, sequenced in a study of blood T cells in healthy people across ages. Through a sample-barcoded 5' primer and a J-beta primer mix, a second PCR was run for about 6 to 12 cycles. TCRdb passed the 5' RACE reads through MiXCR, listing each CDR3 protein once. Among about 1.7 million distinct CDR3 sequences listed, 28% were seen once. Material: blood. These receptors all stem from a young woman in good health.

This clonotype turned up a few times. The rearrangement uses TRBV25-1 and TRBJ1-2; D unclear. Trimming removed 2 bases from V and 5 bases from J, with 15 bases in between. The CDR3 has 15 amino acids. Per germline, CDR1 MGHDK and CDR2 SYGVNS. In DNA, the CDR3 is TGTGCCAGCAGTGAAGATCGGGGAGGATGGTATGGCTACACCTTC. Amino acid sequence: CASSEDRGGWYGYTF.

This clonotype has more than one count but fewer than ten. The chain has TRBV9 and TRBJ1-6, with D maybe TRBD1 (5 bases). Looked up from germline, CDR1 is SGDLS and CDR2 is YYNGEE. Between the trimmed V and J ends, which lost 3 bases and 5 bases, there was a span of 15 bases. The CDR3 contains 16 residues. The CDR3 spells CASSAWGTVNNSPLHF. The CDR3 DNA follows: TGTGCCAGCAGCGCGTGGGGGACGGTAAATAATTCACCCCTCCACTTT.

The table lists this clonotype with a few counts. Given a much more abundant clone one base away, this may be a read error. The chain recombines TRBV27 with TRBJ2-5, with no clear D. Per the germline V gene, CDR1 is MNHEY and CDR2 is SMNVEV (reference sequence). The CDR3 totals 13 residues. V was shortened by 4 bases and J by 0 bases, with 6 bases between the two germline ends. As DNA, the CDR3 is TGTGCCAGCAGTTCAGTGAACCAAGAGACCCAGTACTTC. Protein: CASSSVNQETQYF.

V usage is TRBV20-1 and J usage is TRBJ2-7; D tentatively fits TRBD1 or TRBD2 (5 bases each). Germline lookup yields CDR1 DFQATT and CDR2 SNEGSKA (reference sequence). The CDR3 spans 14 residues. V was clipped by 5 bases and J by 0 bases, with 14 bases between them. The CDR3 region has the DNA TGCAGTGCTCTCGGGGCAGGGAGCTCCTACGAGCAGTACTTC. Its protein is CSALGAGSSYEQYF.

The CDR3 DNA follows: TGTGCCAGCAGTTATTCCACCGGGACAATGAACACCGGGGAGCTGTTTTTT. This encodes CASSYSTGTMNTGELFF. The rearrangement joins TRBV6-5 to TRBJ2-2, with D possibly matching TRBD1 (6 bases). CDR3 length equals 17 residues. V was clipped by 3 bases and J by 1 base, with 15 bases between them. Per germline, CDR1 MNHEY and CDR2 SVGAGI.

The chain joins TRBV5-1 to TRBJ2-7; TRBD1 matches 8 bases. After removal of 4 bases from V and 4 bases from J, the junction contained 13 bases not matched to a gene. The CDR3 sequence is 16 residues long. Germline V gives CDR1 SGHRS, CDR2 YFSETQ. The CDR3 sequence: CASSRQTGQGLYEQYF. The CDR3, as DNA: TGCGCCAGCAGCCGACAAACCGGACAGGGACTTTACGAGCAGTACTTC.

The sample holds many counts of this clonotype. The CDR3 DNA is TGTGCCAGCAGCGGGAGTCCCCACAATGAGCAGTTCTTC. Translating gives CASSGSPHNEQFF. This chain connects TRBV7-9 to TRBJ2-1, with a tentative D call TRBD2 (5 bases). The CDR3 runs to 13 residues. V gave up 5 bases and J gave up 5 bases, with 10 bases separating them. Germline V gene data show CDR1 as SEHNR and CDR2 as FQNEAQ (reference sequence).

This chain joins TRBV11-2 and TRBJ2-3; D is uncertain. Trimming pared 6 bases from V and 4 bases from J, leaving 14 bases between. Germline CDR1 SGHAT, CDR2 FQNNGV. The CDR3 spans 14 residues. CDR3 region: CASSLELAADTQYF. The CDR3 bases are TGTGCCAGCAGTCTAGAGCTGGCCGCAGATACGCAGTATTTT.

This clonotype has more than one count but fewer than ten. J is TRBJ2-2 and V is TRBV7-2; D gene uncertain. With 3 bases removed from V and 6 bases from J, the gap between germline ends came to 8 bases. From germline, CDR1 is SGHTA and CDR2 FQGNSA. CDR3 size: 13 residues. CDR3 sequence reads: CASSFDESGELFF. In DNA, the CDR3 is TGTGCCAGCAGCTTCGACGAATCCGGGGAGCTGTTTTTT. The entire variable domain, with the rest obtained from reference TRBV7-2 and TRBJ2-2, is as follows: GAGVSQSPSNKVTEKGKDVELRCDPISGHTALYWYRQSLGQGLEFLIYFQGNSAPDKSGLPSDRFSAERTGGSVSTLTIQRTQQEDSAVYLCASSFDESGELFFGEGSRLTVL.

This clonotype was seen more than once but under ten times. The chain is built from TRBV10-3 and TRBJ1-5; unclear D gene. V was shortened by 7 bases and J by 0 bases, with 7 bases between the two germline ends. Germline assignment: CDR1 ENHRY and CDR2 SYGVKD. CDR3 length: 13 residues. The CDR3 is CAITQNSNQPQHF. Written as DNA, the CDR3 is TGTGCCATCACCCAGAATAGCAATCAGCCCCAGCATTTT.

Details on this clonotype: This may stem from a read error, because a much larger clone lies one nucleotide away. CDR3 nucleotide sequence: TGTGCCGGCAGCTACCTTGGTTGGGGCTACACCTTC. Protein product: CAGSYLGWGYTF. The V call is TRBV6-5, the J call TRBJ1-2; no reliable D call. In germline, CDR1 is MNHEY, CDR2 SVGAGI. This CDR3 has 12 amino acids.

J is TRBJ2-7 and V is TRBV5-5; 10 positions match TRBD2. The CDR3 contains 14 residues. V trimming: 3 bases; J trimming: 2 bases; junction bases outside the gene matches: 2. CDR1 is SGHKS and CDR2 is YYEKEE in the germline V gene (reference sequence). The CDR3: CASSWLAGAYEQYF. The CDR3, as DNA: TGTGCCAGCAGCTGGCTAGCGGGGGCCTACGAGCAGTACTTC.

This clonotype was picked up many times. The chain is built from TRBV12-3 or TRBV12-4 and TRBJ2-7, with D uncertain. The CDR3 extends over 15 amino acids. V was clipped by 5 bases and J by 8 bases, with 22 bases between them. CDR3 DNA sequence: TGTGCCAGCAGTGGGAAGGGTCGGACCCCTACGAAGCAGTACTTC. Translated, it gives CASSGKGRTPTKQYF.

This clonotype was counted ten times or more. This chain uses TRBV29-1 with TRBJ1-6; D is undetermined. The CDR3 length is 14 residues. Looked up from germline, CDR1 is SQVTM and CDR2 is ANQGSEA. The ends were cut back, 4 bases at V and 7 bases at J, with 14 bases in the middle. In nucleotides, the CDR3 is TGCAGCGTTGCAGCAGCGGAGTCCAATTCACCCCTCCACTTT. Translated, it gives CSVAAAESNSPLHF.

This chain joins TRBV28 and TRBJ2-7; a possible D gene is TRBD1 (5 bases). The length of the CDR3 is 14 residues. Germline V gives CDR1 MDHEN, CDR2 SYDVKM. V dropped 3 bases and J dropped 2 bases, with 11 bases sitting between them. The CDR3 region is CASSFSQGTYEQYF. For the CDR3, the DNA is TGTGCCAGCAGTTTTAGCCAGGGTACCTACGAGCAGTACTTC.

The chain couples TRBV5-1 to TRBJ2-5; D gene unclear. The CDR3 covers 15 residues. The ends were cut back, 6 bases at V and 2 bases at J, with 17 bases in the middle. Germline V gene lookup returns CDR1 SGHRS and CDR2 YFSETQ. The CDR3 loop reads CASTASGDGQETQYF. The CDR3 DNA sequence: TGCGCCAGCACCGCTTCTGGTGATGGACAAGAGACCCAGTACTTC.

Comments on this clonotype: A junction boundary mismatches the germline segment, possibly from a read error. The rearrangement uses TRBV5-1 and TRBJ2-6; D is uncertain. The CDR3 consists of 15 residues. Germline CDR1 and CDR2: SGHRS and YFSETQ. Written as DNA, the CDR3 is TGCGCCAGCAGCCCCACGGCCTCTGAGGCCAGCGTCCTGACTTTC. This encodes CASSPTASEASVLTF.

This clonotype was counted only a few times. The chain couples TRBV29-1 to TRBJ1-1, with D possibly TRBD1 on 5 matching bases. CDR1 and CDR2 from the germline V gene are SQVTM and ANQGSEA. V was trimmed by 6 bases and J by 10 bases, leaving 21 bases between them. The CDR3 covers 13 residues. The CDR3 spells CSVVPGPSGGAFF. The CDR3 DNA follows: TGCAGCGTCGTGCCAGGACCATCTGGGGGAGCTTTCTTT.

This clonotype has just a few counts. The CDR3 sequence: CASSFAGTADTIYF. The CDR3 DNA sequence: TGTGCCAGCAGCTTCGCAGGGACCGCGGACACCATATATTTT. The chain uses TRBV11-1 and TRBJ1-3; possible D gene TRBD1, 5 bases. Between the trimmed V and J ends, which lost 3 bases and 8 bases, there was a span of 14 bases. The CDR3 is 14 residues long. Germline CDR1 SGHAT, CDR2 FQDESV (reference sequence).

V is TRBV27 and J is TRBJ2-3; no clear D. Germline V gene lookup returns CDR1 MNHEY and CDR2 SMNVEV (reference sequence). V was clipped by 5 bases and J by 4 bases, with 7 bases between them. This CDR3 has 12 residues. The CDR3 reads CASSGIADTQYF. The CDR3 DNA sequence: TGTGCCAGCAGTGGGATCGCAGATACGCAGTATTTT.